This paragraph reports one TCR beta chain. By its share of the sample, this clonotype is hyperexpanded (1% or more). The target of this receptor is not known. The CDR3 contains 15 residues, cysteine and phenylalanine counted. Only the protein is available. The record originates from a study of alternative splicing in chronic myeloid leukemia remission (dated by TCRdb to about 2020). For the wider study: RNA sequencing was used to profile peripheral blood taken from chronic-phase CML patients both at diagnosis and at remission, and those profiles were then compared against healthy donors. The median age was approximately 50 years at diagnosis, 56 at remission and roughly 35 for the healthy controls. Female/male counts were 11/5 for diagnosis samples, 8/3 for remission samples and 2/4 for controls. Trizol was used to extract total RNA from peripheral blood mononuclear cells of the diagnosis, remission and control samples. General study outcomes and caveats: Blood cell composition differed strongly by timepoint, shifting from myeloid progenitor enrichment at diagnosis to mature lymphoid enrichment at remission. At remission, blood cell composition had been reconfigured so that it resembled normal controls enriched in lymphoid cells.

The library was generated by bulk RNA-seq. The TruSeq Stranded RNA sample prep kit was used to generate libraries of poly-A-enriched mRNA from an input of about 1 ug total RNA. Each sample was sequenced in triplicate using paired-end sequencing on a HiSeq 2500. RNA-seq read length was 125 nucleotides per mate. As for the original processing: Reads were trimmed and aligned to hg38 using STAR v2.7, and quality control was performed with FASTQC, RSeQC and multiqc. Salmon 0.14.1 was used to quantify gene expression levels as transcripts per million (TPM). Principal component analysis suggested that transcriptomic profiles were not driven by trial, library batch, sequencing batch, treatment regimen or sex. Each entry corresponds to one CDR3 protein sequence from reads that TCRdb reprocessed, and DNA is not given. TCRdb's processing, not the study's, gives the V and J calls here. The sample yields around 310 distinct CDR3 sequences; about 94% were counted once. The top ten hold approximately 15% of the sample.

Peripheral blood from five to seven healthy donors served as normal controls. This receptor was obtained from a person aged 30 to 50 in good health. The sequenced sample consisted of PBMCs. The chain is assembled from TRBV12-3 or TRBV12-4 and TRBJ1-5. The CDR3: CASTQQGGGNQPQHF.